The 27 T cell receptor beta chains in this list originate from one sample, sequenced in a study of cytomegalovirus exposure and HLA in healthy donors. The study ran its PCR with 60 Vbeta and 13 Jbeta primers. Clones were sequenced by immunoSEQ multiplex PCR, and TCRdb holds only the in-frame ones, with some missing. The sample has about 190,000 clones, approximately 80% seen once; the top ten hold 1.5% to 2%. The source material was PBMCs. Every receptor here comes from a woman aged 25 to 39 in good health and CMV-seronegative.

The chain has TRBV19 and TRBJ1-3; 9 bases align to TRBD1. This CDR3 has 15 residues. Trimming cost V 7 bases and J 3 bases; bases outside gene matches: 7. CDR1 and CDR2 from the germline V gene are LNHDA and SQIVND (reference sequence). Here the CDR3 DNA reads TGTGCCAGTACCCTACAGGGGGCGAGTGGAAACACCATATATTTT. Translated, it gives CASTLQGASGNTIYF.

V usage is TRBV7-2 and J usage is TRBJ2-5; TRBD1 is a possible D gene (8 bases). From germline, CDR1 is SGHTA and CDR2 FQGNSA. This CDR3 has 15 amino acids. V shed 7 bases and J shed 5 bases, with 20 bases lying between them. CDR3: CASNRGAGGSETQYF. The CDR3, as DNA: TGTGCCAGCAACCGGGGGGCAGGGGGCTCGGAGACCCAGTACTTC. Drawing the rest from reference TRBV7-2 and TRBJ2-5, the complete variable domain is GAGVSQSPSNKVTEKGKDVELRCDPISGHTALYWYRQSLGQGLEFLIYFQGNSAPDKSGLPSDRFSAERTGGSVSTLTIQRTQQEDSAVYLCASNRGAGGSETQYFGPGTRLLVL.

The chain has TRBV6-1 and TRBJ2-2; no clear D gene. The germline V and J ends were trimmed by 6 bases and 6 bases, with 17 bases remaining between them. This CDR3 contains 15 residues. The germline CDR1 and CDR2 sequences are MNHNS and SASEGT. This CDR3 reads CASSLPRSLPGELFF. The CDR3 nucleotides read TGTGCCAGCAGCCTCCCCCGGTCCCTCCCCGGGGAGCTGTTTTTT.

This clone was found once. The rearrangement joins TRBV11-2 to TRBJ1-2, with unresolved D. Trimming cost V 1 base and J 8 bases, with 11 bases left between them. The CDR3 loop spans 13 amino acids. The germline gives CDR1 SGHAT, CDR2 FQNNGV. The CDR3 nucleotides are TGTGCCAGCAGCTTAGGGACTGTGGAGGGCTACACCTTC. Its protein is CASSLGTVEGYTF.

The chain carries TRBV18 and TRBJ1-4; 7 positions match TRBD1. This CDR3 is built from 14 residues. Germline values: CDR1 KGHSH, CDR2 LQKENI. V lost 3 bases to trimming and J lost 3 bases; unmatched junction nucleotides: 1. The CDR3 loop is CASSPQGANEKLFF. The CDR3 DNA is TGTGCCAGCTCACCCCAGGGGGCTAATGAAAAACTGTTTTTT.

The V call is TRBV9, the J call TRBJ2-1; 9 bases match TRBD2. V dropped 0 bases and J dropped 5; count of bases not matched to a gene: 6. Germline-derived CDR1 and CDR2 are SGDLS and YYNGEE. The CDR3 is 16 residues long. The CDR3 reads CASSVATRLADNEQFF. CDR3 DNA: TGTGCCAGCAGCGTAGCTACGAGACTAGCGGACAATGAGCAGTTCTTC.

This clone was seen a handful of times. The rearrangement links TRBV25-1 to TRBJ1-5, with 7 positions matching TRBD1. Losses at the gene ends were 5 bases for V and 4 bases for J; bases not matched to a gene: 5. CDR3 length: 14 amino acids. Germline lookup yields CDR1 MGHDK and CDR2 SYGVNS. The CDR3: CASSPPTGNQPQHF. CDR3 DNA: TGTGCCAGCAGTCCTCCGACAGGGAATCAGCCCCAGCATTTT.

V is TRBV6-5 and J is TRBJ1-5; D is uncertain. Germline assignment: CDR1 MNHEY and CDR2 SVGAGI. V lost 6 bases and J lost 5, with 11 bases in between. The CDR3 extends over 13 amino acids. The CDR3 bases are TGTGCCAGCAGAATACGGTCGGATCAGCCCCAGCATTTT. Its translation: CASRIRSDQPQHF.

Comments on this clone: Germline and junction disagree at one end, which may indicate a read error. The chain combines TRBV6-1 with TRBJ2-1, with TRBD2 identical over 9 bases. The germline V gene has CDR1 MNHNS and CDR2 SASEGT. The CDR3 sequence is 14 residues long. Here the CDR3 DNA reads TGTGCCAGCAGTGAACACGCTAGCGGGACCCTCGGGGTCTTC. Amino acids: CASSEHASGTLGVF.

Here the CDR3 DNA reads TGTGCCAGCATCCGGGACAGGGTGGGGGGTGAGCAGTTCTTC. Translating it yields CASIRDRVGGEQFF. The chain joins TRBV28 to TRBJ2-1; TRBD1 matches at 9 bases. The CDR3 has 14 residues. V trimming: 7 bases; J trimming: 9 bases; junction bases outside the gene matches: 10. Germline V gene sequence: CDR1 MDHEN, CDR2 SYDVKM.

This chain connects TRBV18 to TRBJ1-1, with D uncertain. Germline CDR1 is KGHSH and CDR2 is LQKENI. V lost 3 bases, J lost 1 base, and 12 bases lay in between. This CDR3 region has 15 residues. The DNA of the CDR3 is TGTGCCAGCTCACCCCAAAGAGCGGGGAACACTGAAGCTTTCTTT. Protein product: CASSPQRAGNTEAFF.

This chain uses TRBV5-4 with TRBJ1-2; tentative D call: TRBD1 (5 bases). Germline V lookup: CDR1 SGHNT, CDR2 YYREEE (reference sequence). With 4 bases removed from V and 7 bases from J, the gap between germline ends came to 17 bases. This CDR3 region has 14 residues. CDR3 sequence (DNA): TGTGCCAGCAGCGTGGGGGACTTAAGAGGTGGCTACACCTTC. Its translation: CASSVGDLRGGYTF.

The chain carries TRBV6-5 and TRBJ2-3; a weak D match, TRBD2 (5 bases). This CDR3 spans 15 amino acids. The germline V gene has CDR1 MNHEY and CDR2 SVGAGI. The ends were cut back, 2 bases at V and 2 bases at J, with 11 bases in the middle. The CDR3 nucleotides read TGTGCCAGCAGTTACAGCGGACCAAACACAGATACGCAGTATTTT. This translates into CASSYSGPNTDTQYF.

The chain recombines TRBV6-1 with TRBJ2-7; 7 bases fit TRBD2. The junction had 8 bases not matched to a gene; V was cut back by 6 bases and J by 0 bases. The CDR3 has 15 residues. Germline V gene sequence: CDR1 MNHNS, CDR2 SASEGT. CDR3 in amino acids: CASSVLGGSSYEQYF. The CDR3 DNA reads as TGTGCCAGCAGCGTCCTCGGGGGGAGCTCCTACGAGCAGTACTTC.

The V gene is TRBV5-1, the J gene TRBJ2-2; unclear D gene. Trimming stripped 0 bases from V and 5 bases from J, with 11 bases between. The CDR3 runs to 15 residues. Germline values: CDR1 SGHRS, CDR2 YFSETQ. CDR3 region: CASSLDNSRTGELFF. The DNA of the CDR3 is TGCGCCAGCAGCTTGGATAACAGTAGGACCGGGGAGCTGTTTTTT.

The chain carries TRBV7-9 and TRBJ1-5; 11 bases match TRBD1. Germline assignment: CDR1 SEHNR and CDR2 FQNEAQ (reference sequence). The V and J ends lost 5 bases and 5 bases, in that order; junction bases with no gene match: 5. The CDR3 is 15 residues long. The CDR3 spells CASSTGTGGDQPQHF. The CDR3 DNA follows: TGTGCCAGCAGCACCGGGACAGGGGGGGATCAGCCCCAGCATTTT.

The chain combines TRBV11-2 with TRBJ2-3, with TRBD1 identical over 7 bases. Germline V gene lookup returns CDR1 SGHAT and CDR2 FQNNGV. There are 15 residues in the CDR3. Losses at the gene ends were 5 bases for V and 0 bases for J; bases not matched to a gene: 5. The CDR3 DNA is TGTGCCAGCAGCCTGACAGGGTCTAGCACAGATACGCAGTATTTT. As protein: CASSLTGSSTDTQYF.

The V and J genes are TRBV5-1 and TRBJ2-7, with D hard to call. CDR1 and CDR2 from the germline V gene are SGHRS and YFSETQ. The CDR3 totals 15 residues. V shed 0 bases and J shed 2 bases, with 12 bases lying between them. CDR3: CASSLGAPQTYEQYF. The CDR3 region has the DNA TGCGCCAGCAGCTTGGGGGCCCCACAGACCTACGAGCAGTACTTC.

The genes are TRBV5-1 and TRBJ1-2; possibly TRBD1 for D (5 bases). In germline, CDR1 is SGHRS, CDR2 YFSETQ. Deletions cut 2 bases from V and 5 bases from J, with 10 bases between. This CDR3 comprises 13 residues. The CDR3 is CASSFHDRYGYTF. The CDR3 DNA sequence: TGCGCCAGCAGCTTCCATGACAGATATGGCTACACCTTC.

Details on this clone: This sample includes further DNA sequences coding for the same CDR3. The genes are TRBV7-2 and TRBJ2-7, with D unresolved. Germline V CDR1 and CDR2: SGHTA, FQGNSA. V shed 0 bases and J shed 4 bases, with 10 bases lying between them. This CDR3 is built from 14 residues. The CDR3 sequence: CASSLASGSYEQYF. As DNA, the CDR3 is TGTGCCAGCAGCTTAGCGTCTGGCAGTTACGAGCAGTACTTC.

The J gene is TRBJ1-2, the V gene TRBV7-2, with 12 bases that match TRBD1. Germline V gene sequence: CDR1 SGHTA, CDR2 FQGNSA. CDR3 length equals 17 residues. V was pared by 2 bases and J by 4 bases, with 8 bases of the junction left unmatched. The CDR3 sequence: CASSLPGQGAGVYGYTF. In DNA, the CDR3 is TGTGCCAGCAGCTTACCGGGACAGGGGGCCGGGGTCTATGGCTACACCTTC. Filled out from reference TRBV7-2 and TRBJ1-2, the complete variable domain reads GAGVSQSPSNKVTEKGKDVELRCDPISGHTALYWYRQSLGQGLEFLIYFQGNSAPDKSGLPSDRFSAERTGGSVSTLTIQRTQQEDSAVYLCASSLPGQGAGVYGYTFGSGTRLTVV.

The chain recombines TRBV4-1 with TRBJ2-2, with TRBD1 matching over 7 bases. The CDR3 is made up of 16 amino acids. With 2 bases clipped from V and 2 bases from J, the junction kept 5 bases outside the gene matches. From germline, CDR1 is MGHRA and CDR2 YSYEKL. The CDR3 sequence: CASSQPTGDNTGELFF. In nucleotides, the CDR3 is TGCGCCAGCAGCCAACCTACAGGGGATAACACCGGGGAGCTGTTTTTT.

On this clone: At the DNA level, this CDR3 is encoded by other sequences in the same sample as well. CDR3 sequence reads: CASSIGGGTEAFF. CDR3 bases: TGTGCCAGTAGTATAGGGGGGGGGACTGAAGCTTTCTTT. The J gene is TRBJ1-1, the V gene TRBV19; the D gene is possibly TRBD1 (5 bases). V lost 1 base and J 5 bases, leaving 8 bases between the germline ends. The germline V gene has CDR1 LNHDA and CDR2 SQIVND (reference sequence). The CDR3 consists of 13 residues. The full variable domain, its missing parts supplied by reference TRBV19 and TRBJ1-1, is DGGITQSPKYLFRKEGQNVTLSCEQNLNHDAMYWYRQDPGQGLRLIYYSQIVNDFQKGDIAEGYSVSREKKESFPLTVTSAQKNPTAFYLCASSIGGGTEAFFGQGTRLTVV.

This rearrangement joins TRBV11-1 to TRBJ2-5; D might be TRBD2 (5 bases). V lost 8 bases and J 1 base, leaving 11 bases between the germline ends. This CDR3 contains 13 residues. In germline, CDR1 is SGHAT, CDR2 FQDESV (reference sequence). The CDR3 bases are TGTGCCAGCGCGGGCGGTCCCCAAGAGACCCAGTACTTC. Protein sequence: CASAGGPQETQYF.

The table lists this clone with a few counts. The chain carries TRBV25-1 and TRBJ1-1; perhaps TRBD1 as D (5 bases). Germline CDR1 is MGHDK and CDR2 is SYGVNS. V lost 6 bases to trimming and J lost 1 base, with 9 bases between them. This CDR3 is built from 13 residues. CDR3 sequence reads: CASRGTSNTEAFF. CDR3 DNA sequence: TGTGCCAGCAGAGGGACTTCGAACACTGAAGCTTTCTTT. The full variable domain, rest sourced from reference TRBV25-1 and TRBJ1-1, is EADIYQTPRYLVIGTGKKITLECSQTMGHDKMYWYQQDPGMELHLIHYSYGVNSTEKGDLSSESTVSRIRTEHFPLTLESARPSHTSQYLCASRGTSNTEAFFGQGTRLTVV.

This clone was seen only once. This chain uses TRBV18 with TRBJ1-1, with TRBD1 identical over 8 bases. Germline trimming cut 2 bases from V and 5 bases from J; bases unmatched to any gene: 4. CDR3 size: 14 residues. Germline V CDR1 and CDR2: KGHSH, LQKENI. The CDR3 nucleotides read TGTGCCAGCTCACCATTACAGGGGGAAACTGAAGCTTTCTTT. Its protein product is CASSPLQGETEAFF.

This clone was detected once. The CDR3 DNA sequence: TGCGCCAGCAGCAAGAACACCGGGGAGCTGTTTTTT. It translates to CASSKNTGELFF. The chain joins TRBV10-1 to TRBJ2-2, with D uncertain. The V gene's germline CDR1 is WNHNN and CDR2 SYGVQD (reference sequence). This CDR3 has 12 residues. Trimming stripped 6 bases from V and 1 base from J, with 3 bases between.